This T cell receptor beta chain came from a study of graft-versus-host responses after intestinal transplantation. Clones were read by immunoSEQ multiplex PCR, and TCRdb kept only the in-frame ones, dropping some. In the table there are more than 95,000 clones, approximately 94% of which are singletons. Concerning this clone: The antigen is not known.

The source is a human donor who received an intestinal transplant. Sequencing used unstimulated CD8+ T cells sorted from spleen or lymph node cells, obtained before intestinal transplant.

CDR3 residues: CASSVGGGTSVYTGELFF. CDR3 bases: TGTGCCAGCAGCGTAGGAGGAGGGACTAGCGTTTACACCGGGGAGCTGTTTTTT. The chain has TRBV9 and TRBJ2-2, with 10 bases that match TRBD2. This CDR3 is built from 18 residues. J lost 3 bases, V lost 0 bases, and 8 bases had no gene match. The germline V gene encodes CDR1 SGDLS and CDR2 YYNGEE.